This is a list of T cell receptor beta chains from one sample in a study of T cell responses to AZD1222 COVID-19 vaccine. Sequencing used immunoSEQ multiplex PCR; TCRdb keeps in-frame clones, though not all of them. The sample records some 180,000 clones, 91% being singletons. This sample comprised peripheral blood, obtained 28 days after the second AZD1222 dose. These receptors were collected from an adult who received the AZD1222 COVID-19 vaccine. The CDR3 runs from the conserved cysteine through the conserved F or W. Fields, in order: D gene, J gene, CDR3 length, V gene, clone size, CDR3 protein, CDR3 DNA. A D gene is named only where the DNA matches it firmly. Part of the rows lack a size; the others show once, few, many or a class for expanded clones.

D gene: TRBD1
J gene: TRBJ2-7
CDR3 length: 16
V gene: TRBV4-1
clone size: once
CDR3 protein: CASSQDPGTASYEQYF
CDR3 DNA: TGCGCCAGCAGCCAAGATCCCGGGACAGCTTCCTACGAGCAGTACTTC

D gene: TRBD1
J gene: TRBJ1-2
CDR3 length: 13
V gene: TRBV5-5
clone size: -
CDR3 protein: CATSRGTDYGYTF
CDR3 DNA: TGTGCCACCTCTAGAGGGACAGACTATGGCTACACCTTC

D gene: -
J gene: TRBJ1-1
CDR3 length: 13
V gene: TRBV6-2/TRBV6-3
clone size: -
CDR3 protein: CASSQEGFTEAFF
CDR3 DNA: TGTGCCAGCAGTCAAGAGGGGTTCACTGAAGCTTTCTTT

D gene: TRBD1
J gene: TRBJ2-7
CDR3 length: 15
V gene: TRBV9
clone size: -
CDR3 protein: CASSPRAGGLYEQYF
CDR3 DNA: TGTGCCAGCAGCCCGCGGGCAGGGGGCCTCTACGAGCAGTACTTC

D gene: -
J gene: TRBJ1-1
CDR3 length: 13
V gene: TRBV3-1/TRBV3-2
clone size: -
CDR3 protein: CASSQVMNTEAFF
CDR3 DNA: TGTGCCAGCAGTCAAGTAATGAACACTGAAGCTTTCTTT

D gene: TRBD1
J gene: TRBJ1-6
CDR3 length: 16
V gene: TRBV5-5
clone size: -
CDR3 protein: CASSLLGGFYNSPLHF
CDR3 DNA: TGTGCCAGCAGCTTGCTAGGGGGCTTCTATAATTCACCCCTCCACTTT

D gene: -
J gene: TRBJ1-1
CDR3 length: 12
V gene: TRBV7-9
clone size: -
CDR3 protein: CASSLFQTEAFF
CDR3 DNA: TGTGCCAGCAGCTTATTCCAGACAGAAGCTTTCTTT

D gene: -
J gene: TRBJ1-5
CDR3 length: 14
V gene: TRBV7-9
clone size: -
CDR3 protein: CASSAKGSRQPQHF
CDR3 DNA: TGTGCCAGCAGCGCTAAGGGTTCCCGTCAGCCCCAGCATTTT

D gene: -
J gene: TRBJ2-3
CDR3 length: 15
V gene: TRBV19
clone size: -
CDR3 protein: CASSMGQGYGDTQYF
CDR3 DNA: TGTGCCAGTAGTATGGGGCAGGGGTACGGAGATACGCAGTATTTT

D gene: -
J gene: TRBJ2-7
CDR3 length: 13
V gene: TRBV5-1
clone size: few
CDR3 protein: CASSLGWTYEQYF
CDR3 DNA: TGCGCCAGCAGTCTCGGGTGGACCTACGAGCAGTACTTC

D gene: -
J gene: TRBJ1-5
CDR3 length: 12
V gene: TRBV2
clone size: -
CDR3 protein: CASKEAGQPQHF
CDR3 DNA: TGTGCCAGCAAAGAGGCTGGTCAGCCCCAGCATTTT

D gene: -
J gene: TRBJ1-3
CDR3 length: 16
V gene: TRBV2
clone size: -
CDR3 protein: CASSDIRFSSGNTIYF
CDR3 DNA: TGTGCCAGCAGTGATATTCGATTCTCCTCTGGAAACACCATATATTTT

D gene: -
J gene: TRBJ1-1
CDR3 length: 13
V gene: TRBV9
clone size: -
CDR3 protein: CASSRTGNTEAFF
CDR3 DNA: TGTGCCAGCAGCCGGACGGGGAACACTGAAGCTTTCTTT

D gene: TRBD1
J gene: TRBJ2-7
CDR3 length: 16
V gene: TRBV19
clone size: once
CDR3 protein: CASSLRQGAKSYEQYF
CDR3 DNA: TGTGCCAGTAGTCTTCGACAGGGGGCGAAATCCTACGAGCAGTACTTC

D gene: -
J gene: TRBJ2-7
CDR3 length: 11
V gene: TRBV2
clone size: -
CDR3 protein: CASSLGYEQYF
CDR3 DNA: TGTGCCAGCAGTCTGGGCTACGAGCAGTACTTC

D gene: -
J gene: TRBJ2-1
CDR3 length: 16
V gene: TRBV3-1/TRBV3-2
clone size: -
CDR3 protein: CASSPHGGPTPFEQFF
CDR3 DNA: TGTGCCAGCAGCCCCCACGGAGGGCCTACTCCATTTGAGCAGTTCTTC

D gene: -
J gene: TRBJ1-5
CDR3 length: 14
V gene: TRBV27
clone size: -
CDR3 protein: CASSLRAVSQPQHF
CDR3 DNA: TGTGCCAGCAGTTTACGGGCGGTCAGTCAGCCCCAGCATTTT

D gene: TRBD1
J gene: TRBJ2-7
CDR3 length: 16
V gene: TRBV5-4
clone size: -
CDR3 protein: CASSFYYGQGAYEQYF
CDR3 DNA: TGTGCCAGCAGCTTCTATTACGGGCAGGGGGCCTACGAGCAGTACTTC

D gene: -
J gene: TRBJ1-2
CDR3 length: 14
V gene: TRBV29-1
clone size: -
CDR3 protein: CSVGSTPSANGYTF
CDR3 DNA: -

D gene: -
J gene: TRBJ2-3
CDR3 length: 18
V gene: TRBV21-1
clone size: -
CDR3 protein: CASSKVGVQGAHTDTQYF
CDR3 DNA: TGTGCCAGCAGCAAAGTGGGAGTTCAGGGGGCGCACACAGATACGCAGTATTTT

D gene: TRBD1
J gene: TRBJ2-7
CDR3 length: 15
V gene: TRBV6-2/TRBV6-3
clone size: -
CDR3 protein: CASSVRGHSSYEQYF
CDR3 DNA: TGTGCCAGCAGCGTCAGGGGGCACTCTTCCTACGAGCAGTACTTC

D gene: TRBD2
J gene: TRBJ2-1
CDR3 length: 17
V gene: TRBV4-3
clone size: -
CDR3 protein: CASSPRTSGGTYNEQFF
CDR3 DNA: TGCGCCAGCAGCCCTAGGACTAGCGGGGGGACCTACAATGAGCAGTTCTTC

D gene: -
J gene: TRBJ2-1
CDR3 length: 11
V gene: TRBV30
clone size: once
CDR3 protein: CAWSDPGEQFF
CDR3 DNA: TGTGCCTGGAGTGACCCTGGTGAGCAGTTCTTC

D gene: -
J gene: TRBJ2-1
CDR3 length: 15
V gene: TRBV19
clone size: -
CDR3 protein: CASSWVGTSYNEQFF
CDR3 DNA: TGTGCCAGTAGTTGGGTGGGAACTTCCTACAATGAGCAGTTCTTC

D gene: TRBD1
J gene: TRBJ2-2
CDR3 length: 15
V gene: TRBV9
clone size: -
CDR3 protein: CASSPEGGLNGELFF
CDR3 DNA: TGTGCCAGCAGCCCCGAAGGGGGCCTAAACGGGGAGCTGTTTTTT

D gene: -
J gene: TRBJ1-1
CDR3 length: 14
V gene: TRBV6-6
clone size: -
CDR3 protein: CASRPRRENTEAFF
CDR3 DNA: TGTGCCAGCAGGCCCAGGAGGGAGAACACTGAAGCTTTCTTT

D gene: -
J gene: TRBJ2-3
CDR3 length: 13
V gene: TRBV6-5
clone size: once
CDR3 protein: CASKLTSTDTQYF
CDR3 DNA: TGTGCCAGCAAACTTACTAGCACAGATACGCAGTATTTT

D gene: TRBD1
J gene: TRBJ1-2
CDR3 length: 16
V gene: TRBV15
clone size: -
CDR3 protein: CATSRGDRGFDYGYTF
CDR3 DNA: TGTGCCACCAGCAGAGGTGACAGGGGGTTTGACTATGGCTACACCTTC

D gene: -
J gene: TRBJ2-7
CDR3 length: 16
V gene: TRBV4-1
clone size: -
CDR3 protein: CASSQDGGTELYEQYF
CDR3 DNA: TGCGCCAGCAGCCAAGATGGCGGGACAGAGCTCTACGAGCAGTACTTC

D gene: TRBD2
J gene: TRBJ2-5
CDR3 length: 16
V gene: TRBV11-2
clone size: -
CDR3 protein: CASSLRLAGGPETQYF
CDR3 DNA: TGTGCCAGCAGCTTACGGTTGGCGGGGGGGCCAGAGACCCAGTACTTC

D gene: -
J gene: TRBJ1-1
CDR3 length: 13
V gene: TRBV15
clone size: -
CDR3 protein: CATSRDWDTEAFF
CDR3 DNA: TGTGCCACCAGCAGAGACTGGGACACTGAAGCTTTCTTT

D gene: -
J gene: TRBJ2-3
CDR3 length: 11
V gene: TRBV29-1
clone size: -
CDR3 protein: CSVIGTDTQYF
CDR3 DNA: TGCAGCGTTATTGGGACAGATACGCAGTATTTT

D gene: TRBD2
J gene: TRBJ2-1
CDR3 length: 14
V gene: TRBV6-6
clone size: -
CDR3 protein: CASSYWGGEFEQFF
CDR3 DNA: TGTGCCAGCAGTTATTGGGGGGGGGAGTTTGAGCAGTTCTTC

D gene: -
J gene: TRBJ1-2
CDR3 length: 17
V gene: TRBV6-2/TRBV6-3
clone size: -
CDR3 protein: CASSYGGHSGRNYGYTF
CDR3 DNA: TGTGCCAGCAGTTACGGAGGACACTCCGGAAGAAACTATGGCTACACCTTC

D gene: TRBD2
J gene: TRBJ2-1
CDR3 length: 15
V gene: TRBV25-1
clone size: -
CDR3 protein: CASSDSLAGGLEQFF
CDR3 DNA: TGTGCCAGCAGTGATAGTCTAGCGGGAGGTCTGGAGCAGTTCTTC

D gene: -
J gene: TRBJ1-5
CDR3 length: 14
V gene: TRBV6-5
clone size: -
CDR3 protein: CASTLPGEGQPQHF
CDR3 DNA: TGTGCCAGCACCCTCCCAGGGGAGGGTCAGCCCCAGCATTTT

D gene: -
J gene: TRBJ2-7
CDR3 length: 16
V gene: TRBV9
clone size: -
CDR3 protein: CASSVDGGAISYEQYF
CDR3 DNA: TGTGCCAGCAGCGTAGATGGAGGGGCGATATCCTACGAGCAGTACTTC

D gene: -
J gene: TRBJ2-1
CDR3 length: 16
V gene: TRBV19
clone size: -
CDR3 protein: CASSIVKGIRYNEQFF
CDR3 DNA: TGTGCCAGTAGTATAGTTAAGGGTATTCGATACAATGAGCAGTTCTTC

D gene: TRBD1
J gene: TRBJ2-5
CDR3 length: 16
V gene: TRBV5-1
clone size: -
CDR3 protein: CASSGKTGTLGETQYF
CDR3 DNA: TGCGCCAGCAGCGGCAAGACAGGGACCTTGGGGGAGACCCAGTACTTC

D gene: -
J gene: TRBJ2-1
CDR3 length: 14
V gene: TRBV6-5
clone size: -
CDR3 protein: CASSISTGYNEQFF
CDR3 DNA: TGTGCCAGCAGCATATCGACAGGCTACAATGAGCAGTTCTTC

D gene: -
J gene: TRBJ1-5
CDR3 length: 13
V gene: TRBV5-1
clone size: few
CDR3 protein: CASRESGDQPQHF
CDR3 DNA: TGCGCCAGCAGGGAATCGGGGGACCAGCCCCAGCATTTT

D gene: -
J gene: TRBJ2-5
CDR3 length: 16
V gene: TRBV10-1
clone size: -
CDR3 protein: CASSEGASVPQETQYF
CDR3 DNA: TGCGCCAGCAGTGAAGGGGCGTCGGTACCCCAAGAGACCCAGTACTTC

D gene: -
J gene: TRBJ2-5
CDR3 length: 14
V gene: TRBV9
clone size: -
CDR3 protein: CASSVGVLQETQYF
CDR3 DNA: TGTGCCAGCAGCGTAGGGGTACTCCAAGAGACCCAGTACTTC

D gene: -
J gene: TRBJ2-1
CDR3 length: 15
V gene: TRBV6-1
clone size: -
CDR3 protein: CASSDSGFFYNEQFF
CDR3 DNA: TGTGCCAGCAGTGATTCCGGGTTTTTCTACAATGAGCAGTTCTTC

D gene: TRBD1
J gene: TRBJ1-2
CDR3 length: 16
V gene: TRBV5-4
clone size: -
CDR3 protein: CASSFLTGATSIGYTF
CDR3 DNA: TGTGCCAGCAGCTTCCTGACAGGGGCGACTTCTATTGGCTACACCTTC

D gene: -
J gene: TRBJ1-5
CDR3 length: 14
V gene: TRBV5-6
clone size: -
CDR3 protein: CASSFGGRNQPQHF
CDR3 DNA: TGTGCCAGCAGCTTCGGAGGCCGCAATCAGCCCCAGCATTTT

D gene: -
J gene: TRBJ2-5
CDR3 length: 14
V gene: TRBV7-2
clone size: -
CDR3 protein: CASSLAARRETQYF
CDR3 DNA: TGTGCCAGCAGCTTAGCGGCTCGGAGGGAGACCCAGTACTTC

D gene: -
J gene: TRBJ1-6
CDR3 length: 16
V gene: TRBV30
clone size: -
CDR3 protein: CAWTSRGRGTNSPLHF
CDR3 DNA: TGTGCCTGGACCTCGAGAGGCAGGGGAACGAATTCACCCCTCCACTTT

D gene: TRBD1
J gene: TRBJ1-2
CDR3 length: 16
V gene: TRBV7-9
clone size: -
CDR3 protein: CASSFEGTGSNYGYTF
CDR3 DNA: TGTGCCAGCAGCTTTGAGGGGACAGGGAGCAACTATGGCTACACCTTC

D gene: -
J gene: TRBJ1-1
CDR3 length: 12
V gene: TRBV3-1/TRBV3-2
clone size: -
CDR3 protein: CASSQGFTEAFF
CDR3 DNA: TGTGCCAGCAGCCAGGGGTTCACTGAAGCTTTCTTT

D gene: TRBD2
J gene: TRBJ2-2
CDR3 length: 18
V gene: TRBV27
clone size: -
CDR3 protein: CASSFRTSGRPNTGELFF
CDR3 DNA: TGTGCCAGCAGTTTCCGGACTAGCGGGAGACCTAACACCGGGGAGCTGTTTTTT

D gene: -
J gene: TRBJ2-4
CDR3 length: 17
V gene: TRBV3-1/TRBV3-2
clone size: -
CDR3 protein: CASSQVRIGVAKNIQYF
CDR3 DNA: TGTGCCAGCAGCCAAGTAAGGATTGGAGTAGCCAAAAACATTCAGTACTTC